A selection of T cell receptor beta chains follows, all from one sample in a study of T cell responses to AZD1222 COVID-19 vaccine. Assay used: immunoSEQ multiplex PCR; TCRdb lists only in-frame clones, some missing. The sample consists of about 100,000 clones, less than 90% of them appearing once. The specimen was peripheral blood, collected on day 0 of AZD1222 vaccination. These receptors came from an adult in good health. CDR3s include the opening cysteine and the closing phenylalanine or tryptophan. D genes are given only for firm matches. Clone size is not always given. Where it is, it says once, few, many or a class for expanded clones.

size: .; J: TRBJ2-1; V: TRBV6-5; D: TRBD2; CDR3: CASSSSGTSYNEQFF; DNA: TGTGCCAGCAGCTCAAGCGGGACCTCCTACAATGAGCAGTTCTTC
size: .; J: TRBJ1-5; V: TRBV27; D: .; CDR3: CASRPGWGGGRSNQPQHF; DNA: TGTGCCAGCAGGCCGGGGTGGGGAGGGGGGCGGAGCAATCAGCCCCAGCATTTT
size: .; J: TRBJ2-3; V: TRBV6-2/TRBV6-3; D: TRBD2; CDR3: CASSYMTSGSTDTQYF; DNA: TGTGCCAGCAGTTACATGACTAGCGGGAGTACAGATACGCAGTATTTT
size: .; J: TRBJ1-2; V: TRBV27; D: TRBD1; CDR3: CASSLTGAGNYGYTF; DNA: TGTGCCAGCAGTTTAACAGGGGCGGGGAACTATGGCTACACCTTC
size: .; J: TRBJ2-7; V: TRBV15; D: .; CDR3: CATSALGPSYEQYF; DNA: TGTGCCACCAGCGCCCTCGGCCCCTCCTACGAGCAGTACTTC
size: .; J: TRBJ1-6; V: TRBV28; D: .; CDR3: CASSAIQGSPLHF; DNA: TGTGCCAGCAGCGCTATTCAGGGATCACCCCTCCACTTT
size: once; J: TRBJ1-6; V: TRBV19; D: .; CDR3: CASTSRGANSPLHF; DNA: TGTGCCAGTACCTCTCGGGGGGCTAATTCACCCCTCCACTTT
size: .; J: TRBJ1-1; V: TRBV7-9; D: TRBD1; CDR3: CASSDPAGGREAFF; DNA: TGTGCCAGCAGCGACCCGGCAGGGGGCCGTGAAGCTTTCTTT
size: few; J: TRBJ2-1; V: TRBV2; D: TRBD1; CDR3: CASAAGTGLPNEQFF; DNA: TGTGCCAGCGCCGCCGGGACAGGTCTTCCGAATGAGCAGTTCTTC
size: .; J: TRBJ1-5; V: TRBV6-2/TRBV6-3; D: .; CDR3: CASSYSQGIGNQPQHF; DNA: TGTGCCAGCAGTTACTCGCAGGGGATCGGCAATCAGCCCCAGCATTTT
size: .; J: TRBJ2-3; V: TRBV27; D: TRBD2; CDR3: CASSFQRGVTDTQYF; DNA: TGTGCCAGCAGTTTCCAGCGGGGGGTCACAGATACGCAGTATTTT
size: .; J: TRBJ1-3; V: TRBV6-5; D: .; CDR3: CASSVGDTSGNTIYF; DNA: TGTGCCAGCAGCGTCGGGGACACCTCTGGAAACACCATATATTTT
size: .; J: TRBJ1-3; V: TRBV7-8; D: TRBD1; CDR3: CASSPGTGRYTIYF; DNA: TGTGCCAGCAGCCCCGGGACAGGGAGATACACCATATATTTT
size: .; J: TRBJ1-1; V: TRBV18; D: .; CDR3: CASSLDYMNTEAFF; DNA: TGTGCCAGCTCACTCGACTATATGAACACTGAAGCTTTCTTT
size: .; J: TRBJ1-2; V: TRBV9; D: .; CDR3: CASSPGVGNYGYTF; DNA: TGTGCCAGCAGCCCCGGGGTAGGGAACTATGGCTACACCTTC
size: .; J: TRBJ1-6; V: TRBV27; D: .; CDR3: CASSLGGLLDSPLHF; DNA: TGTGCCAGCAGTTTAGGGGGGCTCTTGGATTCACCCCTCCACTTT
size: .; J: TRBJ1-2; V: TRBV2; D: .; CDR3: CASNIEQVHGYTF; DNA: TGTGCCAGCAATATTGAACAGGTTCATGGCTACACCTTC
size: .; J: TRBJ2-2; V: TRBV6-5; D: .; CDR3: CASRAGQADTGELFF; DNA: TGTGCCAGCAGGGCAGGGCAGGCCGACACCGGGGAGCTGTTTTTT
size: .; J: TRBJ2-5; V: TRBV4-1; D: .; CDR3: CASSPLDGGQETQYF; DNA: TGCGCCAGCAGCCCTTTGGACGGAGGCCAAGAGACCCAGTACTTC
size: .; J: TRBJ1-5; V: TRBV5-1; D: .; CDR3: CASSLEPGTVVGNQPQHF; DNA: TGCGCCAGCAGCTTGGAACCAGGGACCGTAGTCGGCAATCAGCCCCAGCATTTT
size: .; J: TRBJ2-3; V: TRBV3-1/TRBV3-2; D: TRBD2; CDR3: CASSQGTSGFSTDTQYF; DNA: TGTGCCAGCAGCCAAGGGACTAGCGGGTTTAGTACAGATACGCAGTATTTT
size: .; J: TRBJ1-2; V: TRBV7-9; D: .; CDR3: CASSLAEQRGGYTF; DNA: TGTGCCAGCAGCTTAGCGGAACAAAGAGGAGGCTACACCTTC
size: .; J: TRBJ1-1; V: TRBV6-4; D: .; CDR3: CASSEHGMNTEAFF; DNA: TGTGCCAGCAGTGAACACGGTATGAACACTGAAGCTTTCTTT
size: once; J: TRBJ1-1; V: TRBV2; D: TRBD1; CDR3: CASRGKETGGGTEAFF; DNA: TGTGCCAGCAGGGGGAAAGAGACAGGGGGCGGCACTGAAGCTTTCTTT
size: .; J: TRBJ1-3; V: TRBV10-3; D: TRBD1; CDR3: CAIRKTGDSTDTIYF; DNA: TGTGCCATCAGGAAAACAGGGGATTCGACGGACACCATATATTTT
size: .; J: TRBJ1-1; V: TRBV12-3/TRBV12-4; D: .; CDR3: CASTQYYTEAFF; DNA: TGTGCCAGCACCCAATATTACACTGAAGCTTTCTTT
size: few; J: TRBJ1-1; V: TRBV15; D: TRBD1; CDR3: CATSRYPGQGFTEAFF; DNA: TGTGCCACCAGCAGATACCCGGGACAGGGGTTCACTGAAGCTTTCTTT
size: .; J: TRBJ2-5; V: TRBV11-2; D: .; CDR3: CASSLRLAGYQETQYF; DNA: TGTGCCAGCAGCTTAAGGCTGGCGGGATACCAAGAGACCCAGTACTTC
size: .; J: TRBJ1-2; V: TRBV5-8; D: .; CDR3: CASSLSSGAIYGYTF; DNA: TGTGCCAGCAGCTTAAGCTCAGGAGCTATCTATGGCTACACCTTC
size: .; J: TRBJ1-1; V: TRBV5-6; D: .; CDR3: CASSLSPFGTEAFF; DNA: TGTGCCAGCAGCTTAAGTCCCTTTGGGACTGAAGCTTTCTTT
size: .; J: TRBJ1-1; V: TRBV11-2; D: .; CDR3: CASSSSGPTEAFF; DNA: TGTGCCAGCAGCTCCTCCGGGCCTACTGAAGCTTTCTTT
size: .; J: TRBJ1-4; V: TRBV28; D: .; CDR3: CASGGQLEKLFF; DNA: TGTGCCAGCGGAGGACAGCTAGAAAAACTGTTTTTT
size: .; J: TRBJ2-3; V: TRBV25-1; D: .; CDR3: CASSAPRPGGTQYF; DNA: TGTGCCAGCAGTGCCCCACGACCGGGCGGGACGCAGTATTTT
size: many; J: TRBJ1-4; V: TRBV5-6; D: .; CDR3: CASSLWRRATNEKLFF; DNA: TGTGCCAGCAGCCTTTGGAGACGGGCCACTAATGAAAAACTGTTTTTT
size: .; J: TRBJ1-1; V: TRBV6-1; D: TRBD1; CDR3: CASSAQGAGTEAFF; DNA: TGTGCCAGCAGTGCTCAGGGGGCTGGCACTGAAGCTTTCTTT
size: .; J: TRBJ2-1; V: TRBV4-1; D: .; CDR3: CASSQEGSVNEQFF; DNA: TGCGCCAGCAGCCAAGAGGGGTCAGTCAATGAGCAGTTCTTC
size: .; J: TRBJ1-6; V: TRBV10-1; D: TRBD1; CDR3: CASSECKRDREASPLHF; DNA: TGCGCCAGCAGTGAGTGTAAGCGGGACAGGGAGGCGTCACCCCTCCACTTT
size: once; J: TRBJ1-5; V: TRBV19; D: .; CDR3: CASSWGRGPQHF; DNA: TGTGCCAGTAGTTGGGGACGGGGGCCCCAGCATTTT
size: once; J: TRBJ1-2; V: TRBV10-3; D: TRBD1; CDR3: CAISLDRAYTF; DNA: TGTGCCATCAGCCTCGACAGGGCCTACACCTTC
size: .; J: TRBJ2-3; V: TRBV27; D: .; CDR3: CASSLTPSTDTQYF; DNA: TGTGCCAGCAGTTTAACACCTAGCACAGATACGCAGTATTTT
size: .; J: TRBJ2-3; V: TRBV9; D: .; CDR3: CASSFSGQRADTQYF; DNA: TGTGCCAGCAGCTTTAGCGGTCAGAGGGCAGATACGCAGTATTTT
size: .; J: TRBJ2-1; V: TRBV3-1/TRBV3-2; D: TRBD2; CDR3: CASSQGLAGSSYNEQFF; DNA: TGTGCCAGCAGCCAAGGACTAGCGGGATCGTCCTACAATGAGCAGTTCTTC
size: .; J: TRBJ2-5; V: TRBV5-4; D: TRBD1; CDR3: CASSLVGGPETQYF; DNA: TGTGCCAGCAGCTTGGTAGGGGGCCCTGAGACCCAGTACTTC
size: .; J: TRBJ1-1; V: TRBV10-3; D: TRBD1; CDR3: CAISRAGGRLTEAFF; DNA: TGTGCCATCTCGAGAGCAGGGGGCAGGCTCACTGAAGCTTTCTTT
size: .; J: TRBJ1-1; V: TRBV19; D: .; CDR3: CASSTEQLGNTEAFF; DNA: TGTGCCAGTAGTACAGAACAGTTGGGGAACACTGAAGCTTTCTTT